The clone carrying this T cell receptor beta chain has a single count. Trimming removed 6 bases from V and 7 bases from J, with 13 bases in between. Germline loops: CDR1 ENHRY, CDR2 SYGVKD. CDR3 size: 14 residues. The entry originates in a study of cytomegalovirus exposure and HLA in healthy donors. A multiplex PCR was run with 60 Vbeta primers and 13 Jbeta primers. Generated by immunoSEQ multiplex PCR, the TCRdb table keeps only in-frame clones and is missing some. In the table there are 150,000 to 200,000 clones, roughly three quarters of which are singletons. Sequences were obtained from PBMCs. The sequence was obtained from a woman between 50 and 59 years old in good health and CMV-seropositive. The V gene is TRBV10-3, the J gene TRBJ1-6, with a tentative D call TRBD1 (5 bases). CDR3 amino acids: CAISSDSQNSPLHF. For the CDR3, the DNA is TGTGCCATCAGCTCCGACAGCCAGAATTCACCCCTCCACTTT.